This T cell receptor beta chain comes out of a study of early T cells in non-severe SARS-CoV-2 infection. Study-wide results and limits: Anti-spike CD8 specificities were favored by VDJdb matching, whose results missed private and CD4 specificities.

This CDR3 contains 16 residues. The germline CDR1 and CDR2 sequences are SGHDN and FVKESK. V dropped 2 bases and J dropped 0 bases, with 14 bases sitting between them. A remark on this clonotype: Its cognate antigen is unknown.

Separate cDNA molecules each had unique molecular identifiers attached to them. TCRdb reanalysed the 5' RACE reads using MiXCR and keeps one entry per CDR3 protein. The table shows some 34,000 distinct CDR3 sequences, with 9.9% occurring only once. This sequence joins TRBV14 and TRBJ2-7; D gene unclear. This TCR was sampled from an adult who was a healthcare worker with PCR-confirmed SARS-CoV-2 infection or an uninfected control (not recorded which). The sequenced material came from whole blood. CDR3 sequence reads: CASSQRSGTHSYEQYF. In DNA form, the CDR3 reads TGTGCCAGCAGCCAAAGATCTGGAACACACTCCTACGAGCAGTACTTC.